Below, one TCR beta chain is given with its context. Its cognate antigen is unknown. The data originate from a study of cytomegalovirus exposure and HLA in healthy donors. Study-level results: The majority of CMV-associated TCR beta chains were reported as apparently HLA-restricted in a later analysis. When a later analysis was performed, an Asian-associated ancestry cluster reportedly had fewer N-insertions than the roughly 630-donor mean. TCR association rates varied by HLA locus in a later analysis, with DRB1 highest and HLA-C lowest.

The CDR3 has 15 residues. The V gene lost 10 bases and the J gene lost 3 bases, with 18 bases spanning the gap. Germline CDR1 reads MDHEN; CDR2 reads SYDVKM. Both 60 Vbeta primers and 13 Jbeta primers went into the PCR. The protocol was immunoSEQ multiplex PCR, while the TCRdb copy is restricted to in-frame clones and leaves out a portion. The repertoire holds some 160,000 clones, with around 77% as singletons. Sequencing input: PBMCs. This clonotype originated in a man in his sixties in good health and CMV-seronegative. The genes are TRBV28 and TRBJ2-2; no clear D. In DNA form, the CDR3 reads TGTGCCACCGAGTCTGGCGGATTCTACACCGGGGAGCTGTTTTTT. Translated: CATESGGFYTGELFF.